One TCR beta chain is described in this entry. A read error may produce the germline difference seen at one junction end. These data belong to a study of blood T cell repertoires in COVID-19. Whole-study context: Acute-phase and convalescent COVID-19 samples originated in the United States, Italy and Spain. From T cells, B-cell-depleted T cells, or PBMCs came the material, which was cDNA or gDNA.

Original methodology: Scientists estimated how many nucleated cells there were by amplifying reference gene primers. The assay was immunoSEQ multiplex PCR, and TCRdb's table has in-frame clones only and misses some. The V and J calls and clone size were taken over from that table, and D and trimming were inferred from the DNA. The sample carries 160,000 or so clones, 75% to 90% recorded once. Germline V gives CDR1 SSHAT, CDR2 FNYEAQ (reference sequence). The CDR3 consists of 15 residues. The sample comprised peripheral blood. The chain employs TRBV7-7 and TRBJ2-6; D is perhaps TRBD2 (5 bases). This sequence was found in a human donor in a cohort sampled during active COVID-19. The CDR3, as DNA: TGTGCTAGCAGCCTCGGACTTTCCGGGGCCAACGTCCTGACTTTC. It specifies CASSLGLSGANVLTF.